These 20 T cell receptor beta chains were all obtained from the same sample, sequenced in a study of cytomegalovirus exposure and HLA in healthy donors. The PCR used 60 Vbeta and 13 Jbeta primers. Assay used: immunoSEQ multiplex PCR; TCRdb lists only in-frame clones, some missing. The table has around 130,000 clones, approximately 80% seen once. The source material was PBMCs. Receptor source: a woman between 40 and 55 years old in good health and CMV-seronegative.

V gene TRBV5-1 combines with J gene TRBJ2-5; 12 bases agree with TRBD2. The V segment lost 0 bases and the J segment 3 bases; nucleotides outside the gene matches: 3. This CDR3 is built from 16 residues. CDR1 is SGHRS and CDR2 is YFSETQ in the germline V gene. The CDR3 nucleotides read TGCGCCAGCAGCTTGGCGGCTAGCGGGGGGGAAGAGACCCAGTACTTC. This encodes CASSLAASGGEETQYF. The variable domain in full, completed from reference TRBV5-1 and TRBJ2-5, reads KAGVTQTPRYLIKTRGQQVTLSCSPISGHRSVSWYQQTPGQGLQFLFEYFSETQRNKGNFPGRFSGRQFSNSRSEMNVSTLELGDSALYLCASSLAASGGEETQYFGPGTRLLVL.

In DNA form, the CDR3 reads TGTGCCATCCATTCAGGGGGATCACCCCTCCACTTT. It translates to CAIHSGGSPLHF. The V and J genes are TRBV28 and TRBJ1-6, with 7 bases identical to TRBD1. This CDR3 comprises 12 residues. With 10 bases clipped from V and 10 bases from J, the junction kept 7 bases outside the gene matches. Germline values: CDR1 MDHEN, CDR2 SYDVKM.

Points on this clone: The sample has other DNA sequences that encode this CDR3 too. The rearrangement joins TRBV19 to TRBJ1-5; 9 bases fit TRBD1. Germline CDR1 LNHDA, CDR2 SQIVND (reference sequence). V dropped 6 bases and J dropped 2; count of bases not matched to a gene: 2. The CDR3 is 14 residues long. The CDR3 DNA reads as TGTGCCAGTAGACAGGGGGCTGGCAATCAGCCCCAGCATTTT. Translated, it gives CASRQGAGNQPQHF.

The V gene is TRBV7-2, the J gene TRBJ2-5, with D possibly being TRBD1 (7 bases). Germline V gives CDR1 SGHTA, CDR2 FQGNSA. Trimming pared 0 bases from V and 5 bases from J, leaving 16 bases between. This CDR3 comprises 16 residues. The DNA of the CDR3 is TGTGCCAGCAGCTTAGCGGGGGGTAGGGGGCCGGAGACCCAGTACTTC. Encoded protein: CASSLAGGRGPETQYF.

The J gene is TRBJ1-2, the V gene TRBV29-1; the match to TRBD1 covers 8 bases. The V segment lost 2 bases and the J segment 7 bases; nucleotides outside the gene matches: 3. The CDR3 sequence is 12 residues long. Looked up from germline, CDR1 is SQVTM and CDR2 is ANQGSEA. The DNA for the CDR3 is TGCAGCGTTGAACAGGGGGCGGGTGGCTACACCTTC. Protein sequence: CSVEQGAGGYTF. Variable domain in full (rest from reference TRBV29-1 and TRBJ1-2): SAVISQKPSRDICQRGTSLTIQCQVDSQVTMMFWYRQQPGQSLTLIATANQGSEATYESGFVIDKFPISRPNLTFSTLTVSNMSPEDSSIYLCSVEQGAGGYTFGSGTRLTVV.

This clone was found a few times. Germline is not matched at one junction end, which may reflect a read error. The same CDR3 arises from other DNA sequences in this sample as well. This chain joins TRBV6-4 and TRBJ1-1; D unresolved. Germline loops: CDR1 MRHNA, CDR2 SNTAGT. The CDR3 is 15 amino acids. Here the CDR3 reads CASSDSDAGGTEAFF. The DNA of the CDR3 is TGTGCCAGCAGTGACTCTGACGCGGGAGGCACTGAAGCTTTCTTC.

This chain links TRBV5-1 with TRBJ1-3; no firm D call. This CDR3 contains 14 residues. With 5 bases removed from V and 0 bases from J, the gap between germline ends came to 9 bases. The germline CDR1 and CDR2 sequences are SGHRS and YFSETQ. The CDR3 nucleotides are TGCGCCAGCAGGTACACAGACTCTGGAAACACCATATATTTT. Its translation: CASRYTDSGNTIYF.

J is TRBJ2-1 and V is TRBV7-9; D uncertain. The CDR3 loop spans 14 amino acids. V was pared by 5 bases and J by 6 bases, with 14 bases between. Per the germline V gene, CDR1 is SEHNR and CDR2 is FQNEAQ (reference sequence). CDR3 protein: CASSPALVVNEQFF. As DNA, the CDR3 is TGTGCCAGCAGCCCCGCCTTGGTAGTCAATGAGCAGTTCTTC.

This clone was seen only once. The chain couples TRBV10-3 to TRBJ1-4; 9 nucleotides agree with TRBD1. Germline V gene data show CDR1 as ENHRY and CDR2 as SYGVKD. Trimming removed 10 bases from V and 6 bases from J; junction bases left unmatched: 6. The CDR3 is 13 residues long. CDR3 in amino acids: CATHRGLDEKLFF. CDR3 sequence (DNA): TGTGCCACACACAGGGGGCTGGATGAAAAACTGTTTTTT.

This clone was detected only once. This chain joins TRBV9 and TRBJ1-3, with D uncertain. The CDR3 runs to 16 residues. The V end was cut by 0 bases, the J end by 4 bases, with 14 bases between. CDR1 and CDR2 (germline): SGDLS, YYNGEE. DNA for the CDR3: TGTGCCAGCAGCGTAGATGGGGAGGAAGGAGGAAACACCATATATTTT. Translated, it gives CASSVDGEEGGNTIYF.

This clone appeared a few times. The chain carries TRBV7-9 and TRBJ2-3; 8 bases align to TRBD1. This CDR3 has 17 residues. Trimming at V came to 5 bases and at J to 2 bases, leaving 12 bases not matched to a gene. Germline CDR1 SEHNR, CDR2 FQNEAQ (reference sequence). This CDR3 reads CASSPSWDRLDTDTQYF. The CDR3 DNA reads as TGTGCCAGCAGCCCGTCGTGGGACAGGCTAGACACAGATACGCAGTATTTT.

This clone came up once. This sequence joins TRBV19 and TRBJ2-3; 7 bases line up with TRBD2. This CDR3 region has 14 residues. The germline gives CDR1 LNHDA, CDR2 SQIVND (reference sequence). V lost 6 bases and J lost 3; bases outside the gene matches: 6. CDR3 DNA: TGTGCCAGTAGCCCAGCGGGACCGACAGATACGCAGTATTTT. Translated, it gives CASSPAGPTDTQYF.

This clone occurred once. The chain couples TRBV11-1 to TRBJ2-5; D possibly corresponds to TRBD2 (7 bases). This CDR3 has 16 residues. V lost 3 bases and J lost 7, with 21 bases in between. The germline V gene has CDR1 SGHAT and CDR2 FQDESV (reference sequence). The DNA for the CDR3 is TGTGCCAGCAGCTTGGATTCGAGGGGGGGGCAGGTGACCCAGTACTTC. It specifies CASSLDSRGGQVTQYF.

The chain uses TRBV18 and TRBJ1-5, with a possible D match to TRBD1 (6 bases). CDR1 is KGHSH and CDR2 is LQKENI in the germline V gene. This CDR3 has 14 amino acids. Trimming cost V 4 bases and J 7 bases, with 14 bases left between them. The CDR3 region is CASSQAGQGQPQHF. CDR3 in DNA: TGTGCCAGCTCACAGGCCGGGCAGGGGCAGCCCCAGCATTTT.

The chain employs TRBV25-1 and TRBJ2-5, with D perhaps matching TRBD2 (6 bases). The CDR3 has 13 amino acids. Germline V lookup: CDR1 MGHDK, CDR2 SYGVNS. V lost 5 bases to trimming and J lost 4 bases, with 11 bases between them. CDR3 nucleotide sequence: TGTGCCAGCAGTAGGATCGGGGGAGAGACCCAGTACTTC. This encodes CASSRIGGETQYF.

The CDR3 reads CASSTRTGGEGELFF. In nucleotides, the CDR3 is TGTGCCAGCAGCACCCGGACAGGGGGCGAAGGGGAGCTGTTTTTT. This chain joins TRBV9 and TRBJ2-2; TRBD1 matches at 11 bases. The CDR3 sequence is 15 residues long. After removal of 4 bases from V and 8 bases from J, the junction contained 7 bases not matched to a gene. Germline CDR1 is SGDLS and CDR2 is YYNGEE.

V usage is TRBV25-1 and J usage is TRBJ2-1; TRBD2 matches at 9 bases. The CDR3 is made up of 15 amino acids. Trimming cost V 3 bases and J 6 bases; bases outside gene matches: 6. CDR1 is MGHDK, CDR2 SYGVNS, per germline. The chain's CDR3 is CASSDAGGPGNEQFF. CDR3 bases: TGTGCCAGCAGTGATGCGGGAGGGCCGGGCAATGAGCAGTTCTTC.

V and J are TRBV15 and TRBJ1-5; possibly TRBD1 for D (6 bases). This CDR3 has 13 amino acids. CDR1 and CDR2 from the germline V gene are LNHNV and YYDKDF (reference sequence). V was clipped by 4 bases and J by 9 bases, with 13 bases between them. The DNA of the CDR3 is TGTGCCACCAGCACCGGGACACCACGGCCCCAGCATTTT. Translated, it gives CATSTGTPRPQHF.

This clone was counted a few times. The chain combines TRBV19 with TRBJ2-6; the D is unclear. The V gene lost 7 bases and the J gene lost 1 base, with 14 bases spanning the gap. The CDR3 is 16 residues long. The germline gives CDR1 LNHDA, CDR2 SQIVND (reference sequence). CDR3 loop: CASTSGRLSGANVLTF. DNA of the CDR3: TGTGCCAGTACTTCCGGTCGGTTATCTGGGGCCAACGTCCTGACTTTC.

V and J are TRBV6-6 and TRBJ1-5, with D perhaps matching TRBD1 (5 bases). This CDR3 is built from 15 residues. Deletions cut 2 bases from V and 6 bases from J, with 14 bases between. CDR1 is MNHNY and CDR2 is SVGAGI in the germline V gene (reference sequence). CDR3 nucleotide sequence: TGTGCCAGCAGTTACGGCCAGGGTGGTGGTCAGCCCCAGCATTTT. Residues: CASSYGQGGGQPQHF.